These T cell receptor beta chains were read from a single sample in a study of radiotherapy plus CTLA-4 blockade in lung cancer. Here immunoSEQ multiplex PCR was the method, and the copy in TCRdb shows in-frame clones only, minus some. The sample shows some 110,000 clones, over 65% of them seen only once. The sequenced sample was peripheral blood, obtained from a patient treated with radiotherapy plus ipilimumab. These receptors were obtained from a human donor with non-small cell lung cancer that progressed on radiotherapy plus ipilimumab. Some clones in this sample may be carry-over from other donors' samples. Both conserved end residues are part of each CDR3. Each record gives: J gene, D gene, V gene, CDR3 length, clone size, CDR3 DNA, CDR3 protein. D genes are given only for firm matches. For some rows the clone size is stated as once, few or many, or as a class when expanded; others skip it.

>TRBJ2-1|.|TRBV5-3|16|.
TGTGCCAGAAGTATATGGTGGGGACTCAACGGGGATGAGCAGTTCTTC
CARSIWWGLNGDEQFF
>TRBJ1-5|TRBD1|TRBV5-1|14|.
TGCGCCAGCAGTCTTGGGACAGGAAATCAGCCCCAGCATTTT
CASSLGTGNQPQHF
>TRBJ2-1|.|TRBV15|13|.
TGTGCCACCAGCAGAGAACAGTACAATGAGCAGTTCTTC
CATSREQYNEQFF
>TRBJ2-2|TRBD2|TRBV9|20|.
TGTGCCAGCAGCAACCGGGTAGCGGGGTTGCTTTCGATTGGCACCGGGGAGCTGTTTTTT
CASSNRVAGLLSIGTGELFF
>TRBJ2-5|.|TRBV9|14|.
TGTGCCAGCAGCTCACGACAGACGCAAGAGACCCAGTACTTC
CASSSRQTQETQYF
>TRBJ1-6|.|TRBV7-9|12|few
TGTGCCAGCAGCCCGAGGACGGAAGCACTCCACTTT
CASSPRTEALHF
>TRBJ2-3|TRBD2|TRBV7-2|16|.
TGTGCCAGCAACCTACTAGCGGGGGGGCTTTCCGATACGCAGTATTTT
CASNLLAGGLSDTQYF
>TRBJ2-7|.|TRBV6-5|14|.
TGTGCCAGCAGTTCGTCCCGGGACTCCTACGAGCAGTACTTC
CASSSSRDSYEQYF
>TRBJ2-7|TRBD1|TRBV6-5|12|.
TGTGCCACCAGAGGGACAGCCTACGAGCAGTACTTC
CATRGTAYEQYF
>TRBJ1-1|TRBD1|TRBV6-6|13|.
TGTGCCAGCAGACTTCAGGGGGCGGCTGAAGCTTTCTTT
CASRLQGAAEAFF
>TRBJ2-1|TRBD2|TRBV7-6|16|few
TGTGCCAGCAGCCCGCGTCTTAGCGGGAGCTTCAATGAGCAGTTCTTC
CASSPRLSGSFNEQFF
>TRBJ2-3|TRBD2|TRBV5-1|15|.
TGCGCCAGCAGCAGGGACTACCCCTTCACAGATACGCAGTATTTT
CASSRDYPFTDTQYF
>TRBJ2-7|TRBD2|TRBV4-1|14|.
TGCGCCAGCAGCCCCGGCGGGGGTCGGGAAGAGCAGTACTTC
CASSPGGGREEQYF
>TRBJ2-2|.|TRBV5-1|14|once
TGCGCCAGCAGCTTGGACAGGAACACCGGGGAGCTGTTTTTT
CASSLDRNTGELFF
>TRBJ2-2|.|TRBV7-3|12|.
TGTGCCAGCAGCTTAGAGTCCGGGGAGCTGTTTTTT
CASSLESGELFF
>TRBJ2-1|TRBD2|TRBV7-3|15|.
TGTGCCAGCAGCTTGACTAGCGGCAATTACAATGAGCAGTTCTTC
CASSLTSGNYNEQFF
>TRBJ1-1|.|TRBV10-3|14|.
TGTGCCATCAGTGAGCAGGGGATGAACACTGAAGCTTTCTTT
CAISEQGMNTEAFF
>TRBJ2-2|TRBD2|TRBV6-5|16|.
TGTGCCAGCAGTTACCGGCGGGGGGGGATCACCGGGGAGCTGTTTTTT
CASSYRRGGITGELFF
>TRBJ2-7|.|TRBV12-5|20|.
TGTGCTAGTGGTTTGGTACATAGGGAGGGGGCAATGATGGGAACACACGAGCAGTACTTC
CASGLVHREGAMMGTHEQYF
>TRBJ2-6|.|TRBV4-1|21|.
TGCGCCAGCAGCCAACTTCTGCTGGTCGTCGGGGGGCGGTCTGGGGCCAACGTCCTGACTTTC
CASSQLLLVVGGRSGANVLTF
>TRBJ1-5|.|TRBV27|14|.
TGTGCCAGCAGTTTATCGAGGGGGGATCAGCCCCAGCATTTT
CASSLSRGDQPQHF
>TRBJ2-7|TRBD2|TRBV19|15|once
TGTGCCAGTAGAAGCGGGACGCCGCCACCTTACGAGCAGTACTTC
CASRSGTPPPYEQYF
>TRBJ2-1|TRBD1|TRBV9|17|.
TGTGCCAGCAGCGTTGGTATGGTGGGGACAGCTTACAATGAGCAGTTCTTC
CASSVGMVGTAYNEQFF
>TRBJ1-2|TRBD1|TRBV10-3|15|.
TGTGCCATCAGTGGAACAGGGGGACAGTTCTTGGGCTACACCTTC
CAISGTGGQFLGYTF
>TRBJ2-1|TRBD1|TRBV4-3|16|.
TGCGCCAGCAGCCAAGAAGGGACAGGGGATAACAATGAGCAGTTCTTC
CASSQEGTGDNNEQFF
>TRBJ2-5|.|TRBV7-2|14|.
TGTGCCAGCAGTTATGGGGGGCAGGGCGAGACCCAGTACTTC
CASSYGGQGETQYF
>TRBJ2-5|TRBD2|TRBV29-1|16|.
TGCAGCGTTGAACAGTCGGGGGGGGCGTACCAAGAGACCCAGTACTTC
CSVEQSGGAYQETQYF
>TRBJ1-4|TRBD1|TRBV9|14|.
TGTGCCAGCAGCGTGCAGGGGGATCGGGGAAAACTGTTTTTT
CASSVQGDRGKLFF
>TRBJ1-4|TRBD1|TRBV15|15|.
TGTGCCACCAGCAGAAATCGACAGGGGAATGAAAAACTGTTTTTT
CATSRNRQGNEKLFF
>TRBJ2-1|TRBD1|TRBV6-5|15|.
TGTGCCAGCAGACGAACCCGGGACAGAAACAATGAGCAGTTCTTC
CASRRTRDRNNEQFF
>TRBJ1-2|.|TRBV5-1|16|.
TGCGCCAGCAGCCTCGGAGGGATGGTAAGGTCGGGAGGCTACACCTTC
CASSLGGMVRSGGYTF
>TRBJ2-6|.|TRBV6-1|19|few
TGTGCCAGCAGTGAAGACAGGCGCTCAATATTCTCTGGGGCCAACGTCCTGACTTTC
CASSEDRRSIFSGANVLTF
>TRBJ1-4|TRBD1|TRBV7-9|17|few
TGTGCCAGCACCGGACAGGGCGGGCATGCAGCTAATGAAAAACTGTTTTTT
CASTGQGGHAANEKLFF
>TRBJ1-5|.|TRBV5-6|14|.
TGTGCCAGCAGCTTGGGAGGGAGCAATCAGCCCCAGCATTTT
CASSLGGSNQPQHF
>TRBJ2-7|TRBD2|TRBV11-2|16|few
TGTGCCAGCAGCCGCCGAGCATCTAGCGGGGGCTACGAGCAGTACTTC
CASSRRASSGGYEQYF
>TRBJ1-1|.|TRBV7-3|14|.
TGTGCCAGCAGCCTCACCCCATTGAACACTGAAGCTTTCTTT
CASSLTPLNTEAFF
>TRBJ1-4|.|TRBV7-9|13|.
TGTGCCAGCAGCTGGGGACGGAGTGAAAAACTGTTTTTT
CASSWGRSEKLFF
>TRBJ2-1|TRBD1|TRBV7-2|16|once
TGTGCCAGCAGCCTCAAAGGGACAGGGATGGGCAATGAGCAGTTCTTC
CASSLKGTGMGNEQFF
>TRBJ1-2|.|TRBV18|15|.
TGTGCCAGCTCACTTACCATCGCCTGGAACTATGGCTACACCTTC
CASSLTIAWNYGYTF
>TRBJ2-1|.|TRBV4-3|15|once
TGCGCCAGCAGCCAAGATTGGGCGGCCTACAATGAGCAGTTCTTC
CASSQDWAAYNEQFF
>TRBJ1-5|TRBD1|TRBV19|16|.
TGTGCCAGTAGTAAAAGACAGGGCCCAACGAATTGGCCCCAGCATTTT
CASSKRQGPTNWPQHF
>TRBJ1-4|.|TRBV23-1|16|.
TGCGCCAGCAGTCAGAGTCTGCGTCTGACTAATGAAAAACTGTTTTTT
CASSQSLRLTNEKLFF
>TRBJ1-2|.|TRBV15|14|.
TGTGCCACCAGCAGAGGAGGGGACGACTATGGCTACACCTTC
CATSRGGDDYGYTF